Following are 8 T cell receptor beta chains from one sample sequenced in a study of blood T cell repertoires in COVID-19. Profiled with immunoSEQ multiplex PCR; TCRdb holds only in-frame clones, not every one. The sample lists 150,000 to 200,000 clones, more than 80% occurring once. Sequences were obtained from peripheral blood. The receptors here all came from a woman over 75 with COVID-19, enrolled during active disease.

The chain links TRBV7-3 to TRBJ2-3, with D perhaps TRBD1 (6 bases). Trimming left V 1 base short and J 6 bases short, with 14 bases between. The CDR3 is 15 residues long. Germline CDR1 is SGHTA and CDR2 is FQGTGA. In DNA form, the CDR3 reads TGTGCCAGCAGCTTAAACAGGGATATAGCGGATACGCAGTATTTT. Translation gives CASSLNRDIADTQYF.

The chain combines TRBV27 with TRBJ2-2; D is perhaps TRBD2 (6 bases). Between the trimmed V and J ends, which lost 3 bases and 4 bases, there was a span of 12 bases. In germline, CDR1 is MNHEY, CDR2 SMNVEV (reference sequence). This CDR3 comprises 15 residues. The CDR3 DNA is TGTGCCAGCAGTTTCCGGGAGTATAGCACCGGGGAGCTGTTTTTT. Translating gives CASSFREYSTGELFF.

The chain links TRBV4-1 to TRBJ1-2; 7 nucleotides align to TRBD1. The germline CDR1 and CDR2 sequences are MGHRA and YSYEKL. The CDR3 totals 14 residues. Losses at the gene ends were 6 bases for V and 8 bases for J; bases not matched to a gene: 12. The CDR3: CASRTEGARGGYTF. As DNA, the CDR3 is TGCGCCAGCAGGACGGAGGGGGCCCGCGGCGGCTACACCTTC.

The V gene is TRBV2, the J gene TRBJ2-7; 7 nucleotides agree with TRBD2. The CDR3 length is 15 residues. Losses at the gene ends were 2 bases for V and 6 bases for J; bases not matched to a gene: 10. The germline CDR1 and CDR2 sequences are SNHLY and FYNNEI. As DNA, the CDR3 is TGTGCCAGCAGTGAAAGGAGACTAGCTTCTGGCGAGCAGTACTTC. Protein sequence: CASSERRLASGEQYF.

The V call is TRBV7-9, the J call TRBJ1-5, with 9 bases identical to TRBD1. The CDR3 covers 14 residues. Germline trimming cut 8 bases from V and 7 bases from J; bases unmatched to any gene: 9. Germline CDR1 is SEHNR and CDR2 is FQNEAQ (reference sequence). The CDR3 coding sequence is TGTGCCAGCTGGACAGGGGTGTTTGGGCAGCCCCAGCATTTT. Its translation: CASWTGVFGQPQHF.

There are a few counts of this clone. V usage is TRBV7-8 and J usage is TRBJ1-2; no firm D call. The CDR3 totals 15 residues. Trimming left V 1 base short and J 2 bases short, with 11 bases between. The germline CDR1 and CDR2 sequences are SGHVS and FQNEAQ. The CDR3 here is CASSLGLGRNYGYTF. CDR3 bases: TGTGCCAGCAGCTTAGGATTAGGGAGGAACTATGGCTACACCTTC.

The chain combines TRBV27 with TRBJ1-2; the match to TRBD1 covers 8 bases. CDR1 is MNHEY and CDR2 is SMNVEV in the germline V gene (reference sequence). V lost 5 bases and J lost 2; bases outside the gene matches: 22. The CDR3 consists of 20 residues. CDR3 DNA sequence: TGTGCCAGCAGTCCGACAGGGGCCTCAAATGTCCACATCGTAAACTATGGCTACACCTTC. Amino acids: CASSPTGASNVHIVNYGYTF.

The genes are TRBV5-6 and TRBJ1-3, with no clear D. Deletions cut 2 bases from V and 3 bases from J, with 6 bases between. Germline V gene lookup returns CDR1 SGHDT and CDR2 YYEEEE. The CDR3 covers 13 residues. DNA for the CDR3: TGTGCCAGCAGCTTTGCAGGTGGAAACACCATATATTTT. This gives the protein CASSFAGGNTIYF.